One T cell receptor (beta chain) is described in this entry. Its antigen is not identified. These data originate in a study of cytomegalovirus exposure and HLA in healthy donors. Here immunoSEQ multiplex PCR was the method, and the copy in TCRdb shows in-frame clones only, minus some. The sample shows about 280,000 clones, 70% to 90% of them seen only once. Study-wide points: In the 120 or so validation repertoires, just under 95% of cluster scores exceeded 0, per a later analysis. 150 to 200 TCR beta chains were listed as cytomegalovirus-associated. Some public TCRs appeared in many individuals, while most sequences were rare.

This CDR3 region has 15 residues. CDR1 is KGHSH, CDR2 LQKENI, per germline. Trimming left V 6 bases short and J 4 bases short, with 15 bases between. The donors were part of the approximately 120-subject validation cohort, which stood apart from the approximately 640-subject first cohort. The TCR sequence derives from a woman between 18 and 29 years old in good health and CMV-seronegative. Sequencing used PBMCs. V gene TRBV18 combines with J gene TRBJ1-4; D is possibly TRBD1 (6 bases). CDR3 in DNA: TGTGCCAGCTCCCCGACAGGAGCCCTTAATGAAAAACTGTTTTTT. It translates to CASSPTGALNEKLFF.